This T cell receptor (beta chain) was sequenced in a study of T cell responses to AZD1222 COVID-19 vaccine. Study-wide context: Analyses pooled second doses at about 4 or about 12 weeks. General study findings and limits: Close to half of all spike-specific TCRs reportedly target regions of the variants that are unmutated. No repertoire was sampled before or during the peak T cell response, only after it.

The V and J ends lost 1 base and 3 bases, in that order; junction bases with no gene match: 4. The V gene's germline CDR1 is MDHEN and CDR2 SYDVKM. The CDR3 contains 16 residues. Comments on this clone: Antigen: not known.

The method was immunoSEQ multiplex PCR; TCRdb's version includes in-frame clones alone and lacks a portion of them. The sample includes approximately 80,000 clones, approximately 86% seen only once; the top ten take about 22%. The J gene is TRBJ2-7, the V gene TRBV28; TRBD2 matches 12 bases. The receptor's source is an adult in good health. Sequencing was performed on peripheral blood, taken on day 0 of AZD1222 vaccination. Written as DNA, the CDR3 is TGTGCCAGCAGTTTATCCGGACTAGCGGGAAGCTACGAGCAGTACTTC. Protein product: CASSLSGLAGSYEQYF.